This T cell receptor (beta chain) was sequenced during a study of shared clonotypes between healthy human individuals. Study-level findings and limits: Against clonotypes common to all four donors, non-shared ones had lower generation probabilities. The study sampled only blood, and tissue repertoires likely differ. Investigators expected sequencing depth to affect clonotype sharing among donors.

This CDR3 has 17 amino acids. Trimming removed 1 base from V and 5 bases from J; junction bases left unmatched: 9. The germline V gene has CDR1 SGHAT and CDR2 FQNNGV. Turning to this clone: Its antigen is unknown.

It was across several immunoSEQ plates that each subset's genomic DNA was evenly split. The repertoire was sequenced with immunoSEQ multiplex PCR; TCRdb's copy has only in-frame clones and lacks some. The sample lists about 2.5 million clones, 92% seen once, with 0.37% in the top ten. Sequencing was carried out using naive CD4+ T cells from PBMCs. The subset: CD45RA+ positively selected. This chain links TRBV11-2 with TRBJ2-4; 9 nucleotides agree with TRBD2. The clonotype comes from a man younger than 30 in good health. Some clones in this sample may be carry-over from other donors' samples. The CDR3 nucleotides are TGTGCCAGCAGCTTAGTATTGGCTAGCGGGGTGCAAAACATTCAGTACTTC. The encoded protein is CASSLVLASGVQNIQYF. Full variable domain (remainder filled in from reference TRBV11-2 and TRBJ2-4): EAGVAQSPRYKIIEKRQSVAFWCNPISGHATLYWYQQILGQGPKLLIQFQNNGVVDDSQLPKDRFSAERLKGVDSTLKIQPAKLEDSAVYLCASSLVLASGVQNIQYFGAGTRLSVL.